This passage covers 20 T cell receptor beta chains from one sample sequenced in a study of shared clonotypes between healthy human individuals. Naive CD8 isolation took CD45RO-negative cells positively selected for CCR7 and excluded terminally differentiated effector memory CD45RA+ cells. The assay was immunoSEQ multiplex PCR, and TCRdb's table has in-frame clones only and misses some. The repertoire holds about 2 million clones, with just under 95% as singletons. Sequenced sample: naive CD8+ T cells sorted from blood. These receptors originate from a man aged 18-30 years in good health.

The chain is built from TRBV9 and TRBJ1-4; D is undetermined. Between the trimmed V and J ends, which lost 4 bases and 5 bases, there was a span of 12 bases. CDR3 size: 14 residues. Germline CDR1 is SGDLS and CDR2 is YYNGEE. DNA for the CDR3: TGTGCCAGCAGCCCTCCAGCGGCCAATGAAAAACTGTTTTTT. Its protein product is CASSPPAANEKLFF.

The chain joins TRBV6-4 to TRBJ2-7; 9 bases agree with TRBD2. Per germline, CDR1 MRHNA and CDR2 SNTAGT. The J segment lost 0 bases and the V segment lost 2 bases, leaving 8 bases of the junction unmatched. This CDR3 has 17 residues. CDR3 in DNA: TGTGCCAGCAGTGACGGTTGGGGCGGGAGGGCCTCCTACGAGCAGTACTTC. The encoded protein is CASSDGWGGRASYEQYF.

This chain links TRBV13 with TRBJ2-1; TRBD2 is a possible D gene (6 bases). Trimming took 5 bases from V and 5 from J, leaving 16 bases between them. The CDR3 covers 15 residues. In germline, CDR1 is PRHDT, CDR2 FYEKMQ (reference sequence). The CDR3 is CASSARDLGNNEQFF. CDR3 nucleotide sequence: TGTGCCAGCAGCGCCCGGGACTTAGGGAACAATGAGCAGTTCTTC.

Worth noting for this clone: At the DNA level, this CDR3 is encoded by other sequences in the same sample as well. This sequence joins TRBV29-1 and TRBJ2-7; possible D gene TRBD1, 5 bases. The V end was cut by 4 bases, the J end by 3 bases, with 7 bases between. Germline V gene data show CDR1 as SQVTM and CDR2 as ANQGSEA. The length of the CDR3 is 11 residues. The CDR3 sequence is CSVGGGYEQYF. CDR3 in DNA: TGCAGCGTTGGGGGCGGCTACGAGCAGTACTTC.

The DNA of the CDR3 is TGTGCCAGCAGGGAAAAAGACAGGGGCATTGGCGATGGCTACACCTTC. Protein product: CASREKDRGIGDGYTF. The rearrangement uses TRBV6-1 and TRBJ1-2, with 8 bases identical to TRBD1. The CDR3 covers 16 residues. With V trimmed by 6 bases and J by 6 bases, 15 bases remained unmatched. CDR1 is MNHNS, CDR2 SASEGT, per germline.

The rearrangement links TRBV30 to TRBJ2-7; weak D call: TRBD2 (5 bases). Germline CDR1 GTSNPN, CDR2 SVGIG (reference sequence). The CDR3 runs to 13 residues. Between the trimmed V and J ends, which lost 0 bases and 7 bases, there was a span of 13 bases. CDR3 coding DNA: TGTGCCTGGAGTGTTGACCTACGGAGGGAGCAGTACTTC. This gives the protein CAWSVDLRREQYF.

This chain connects TRBV10-3 to TRBJ2-1, with TRBD2 matching over 7 bases. V dropped 0 bases and J dropped 7; count of bases not matched to a gene: 15. Germline CDR1 is ENHRY and CDR2 is SYGVKD. The CDR3 extends over 18 amino acids. The CDR3 coding sequence is TGTGCCATCAGTGAGTCGTCGGGAGGTGGGATCGGGCGGAATGAGCAGTTCTTC. This sequence encodes CAISESSGGGIGRNEQFF.

The gene calls are TRBV13 and TRBJ2-7; TRBD2 agrees at 10 bases. Germline V lookup: CDR1 PRHDT, CDR2 FYEKMQ (reference sequence). This CDR3 region has 16 residues. V lost 5 bases and J lost 2; bases outside the gene matches: 9. As DNA, the CDR3 is TGTGCCAGCAGCACCCCTTCTAGCGGGAGTACCTACGAGCAGTACTTC. Translating gives CASSTPSSGSTYEQYF.

The chain recombines TRBV30 with TRBJ2-7; maybe TRBD1 (5 bases). The CDR3 spans 13 residues. The germline V gene encodes CDR1 GTSNPN and CDR2 SVGIG (reference sequence). Trimming shortened V by 5 bases and J by 2 bases, and 13 bases separated the two germline ends. Here the CDR3 reads CAWCYQGAYEQYF. CDR3 in DNA: TGTGCCTGGTGCTATCAGGGCGCCTACGAGCAGTACTTC.

The count of this clone is one. V is TRBV6-1 and J is TRBJ2-3, with D unresolved. CDR1 is MNHNS, CDR2 SASEGT, per germline. This CDR3 has 15 residues. Trimming stripped 1 base from V and 2 bases from J, with 10 bases between. CDR3 sequence (DNA): TGTGCCAGCAGTGAAGACCCTTATTTCACAGATACGCAGTATTTT. Its translation: CASSEDPYFTDTQYF.

In this sample, this clone turned up a few times. Other nucleotide sequences from this sample produce the same CDR3. The V and J genes are TRBV4-1 and TRBJ2-1, with 10 bases lining up with TRBD2. Germline CDR1 and CDR2: MGHRA and YSYEKL. The CDR3 has 15 amino acids. The trim removed 0 bases at V and 5 bases at J, leaving 1 base unmatched. The CDR3 bases are TGCGCCAGCAGCCAAGAACTAGCGGGAAACAATGAGCAGTTCTTC. As protein: CASSQELAGNNEQFF.

The rearrangement links TRBV7-2 to TRBJ2-7; 8 bases align to TRBD1. Germline trimming cut 6 bases from V and 2 bases from J; bases unmatched to any gene: 9. The CDR3 extends over 15 amino acids. The germline V gene has CDR1 SGHTA and CDR2 FQGNSA. DNA for the CDR3: TGTGCCAGCAGGCTACCTGGACAGGGCACCTACGAGCAGTACTTC. The encoded protein is CASRLPGQGTYEQYF.

This clone has a single count. This rearrangement joins TRBV11-2 to TRBJ1-2; a weak D match, TRBD1 (5 bases). Germline V lookup: CDR1 SGHAT, CDR2 FQNNGV. The V end lost 0 bases, the J end lost 6 bases, and 17 bases lay between the germline ends. This CDR3 contains 16 residues. CDR3 in DNA: TGTGCCAGCAGCTTAGATTTGGGGCCAGGGCAGGATGGCTACACCTTC. This encodes CASSLDLGPGQDGYTF.

The rearrangement links TRBV5-1 to TRBJ2-7; D possibly corresponds to TRBD1 (5 bases). CDR1 is SGHRS, CDR2 YFSETQ, per germline. CDR3 length: 13 residues. V lost 5 bases and J lost 2, with 11 bases in between. The CDR3 is CASRPGATYEQYF. In DNA, the CDR3 is TGCGCCAGCAGGCCTGGGGCCACCTACGAGCAGTACTTC.

The chain joins TRBV5-3 to TRBJ2-7; no reliable D call. TRBV5-3 is classed as an ORF, of uncertain function. The CDR3 covers 13 residues. V was cut by 4 bases and J by 3 bases, with 11 bases left in between. In DNA, the CDR3 is TGTGCCAGAAGCCCCCCTGGCTACTACGAGCAGTACTTC. It codes for CARSPPGYYEQYF.

The chain recombines TRBV28 with TRBJ1-1, with a possible D match to TRBD1 (5 bases). Trimming removed 3 bases from V and 2 bases from J, with 16 bases in between. This CDR3 region has 16 residues. Germline CDR1 MDHEN, CDR2 SYDVKM. CDR3 amino acids: CASSFSGTWENTEAFF. The CDR3 DNA reads as TGTGCCAGCAGTTTTTCCGGGACTTGGGAAAACACTGAAGCTTTCTTT.

In the case of this clone: Other DNA sequences in this specimen translate into the identical CDR3. The chain's CDR3 is CASSFRAYNQPQHF. The DNA of the CDR3 is TGTGCCAGCAGTTTCCGGGCTTACAATCAGCCCCAGCATTTT. The rearrangement joins TRBV27 to TRBJ1-5; D gene ambiguous. CDR3 length equals 14 residues. Between the trimmed V and J ends, which lost 3 bases and 3 bases, there was a span of 9 bases. The germline CDR1 and CDR2 sequences are MNHEY and SMNVEV (reference sequence).

This clone was observed once. The gene calls are TRBV4-2 and TRBJ1-3, with D unresolved. Trimming took 2 bases from V and 0 from J, leaving 17 bases between them. Germline V lookup: CDR1 LGHNA, CDR2 YNFKEQ. The CDR3 spans 18 residues. CDR3 sequence reads: CASSQILGLTHSGNTIYF. In DNA, the CDR3 is TGTGCCAGCAGCCAAATTCTAGGCCTAACCCACTCTGGAAACACCATATATTTT.

This clone was counted a single time. J is TRBJ2-7 and V is TRBV6-5; possibly TRBD1 for D (6 bases). This CDR3 has 14 amino acids. Germline V lookup: CDR1 MNHEY, CDR2 SVGAGI. The V end was cut by 6 bases, the J end by 2 bases, with 14 bases between. The CDR3 nucleotides read TGTGCCAGCAGCTATGGGACACGAACCTACGAGCAGTACTTC. It encodes CASSYGTRTYEQYF.

The V call is TRBV15, the J call TRBJ1-2; D is perhaps TRBD1 (5 bases). CDR1 is LNHNV, CDR2 YYDKDF, per germline (reference sequence). The CDR3 covers 14 residues. The V end lost 0 bases, the J end lost 4 bases, and 9 bases lay between the germline ends. CDR3 nucleotides: TGTGCCACCAGCAGAGAAGGGGACGGCTATGGCTACACCTTC. Protein: CATSREGDGYGYTF.